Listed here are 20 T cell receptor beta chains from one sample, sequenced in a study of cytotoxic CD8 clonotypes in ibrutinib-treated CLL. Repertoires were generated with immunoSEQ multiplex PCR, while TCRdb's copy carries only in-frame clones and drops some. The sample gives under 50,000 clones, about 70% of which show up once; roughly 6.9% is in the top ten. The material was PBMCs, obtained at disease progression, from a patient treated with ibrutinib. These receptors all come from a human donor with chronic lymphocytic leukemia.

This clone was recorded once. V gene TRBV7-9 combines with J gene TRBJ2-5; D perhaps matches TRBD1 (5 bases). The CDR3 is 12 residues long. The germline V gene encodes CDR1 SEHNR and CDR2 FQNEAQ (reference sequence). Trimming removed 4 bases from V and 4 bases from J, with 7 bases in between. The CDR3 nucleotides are TGTGCCAGCAGCTGGGGCGGAGAGACCCAGTACTTC. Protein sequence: CASSWGGETQYF.

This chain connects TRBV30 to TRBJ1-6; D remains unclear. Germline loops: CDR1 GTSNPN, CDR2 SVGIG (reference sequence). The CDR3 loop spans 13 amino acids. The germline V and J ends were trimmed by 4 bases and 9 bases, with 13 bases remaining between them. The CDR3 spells CAWTSGGPSPLHF. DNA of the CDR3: TGTGCCTGGACTTCCGGCGGGCCTTCACCCCTCCACTTT. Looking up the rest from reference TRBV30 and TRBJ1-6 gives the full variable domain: SQTIHQWPATLVQPVGSPLSLECTVEGTSNPNLYWYRQAAGRGLQLLFYSVGIGQISSEVPQNLSASRPQDRQFILSSKKLLLSDSGFYLCAWTSGGPSPLHFGNGTRLTVT.

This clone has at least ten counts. The CDR3 region is CASSIRPGPQHF. CDR3 nucleotides: TGTGCCAGTAGTATACGACCTGGCCCCCAGCATTTT. The chain has TRBV19 and TRBJ1-5, with D hard to call. Germline assignment: CDR1 LNHDA and CDR2 SQIVND (reference sequence). The length of the CDR3 is 12 residues. Trimming shortened V by 2 bases and J by 10 bases, and 9 bases separated the two germline ends.

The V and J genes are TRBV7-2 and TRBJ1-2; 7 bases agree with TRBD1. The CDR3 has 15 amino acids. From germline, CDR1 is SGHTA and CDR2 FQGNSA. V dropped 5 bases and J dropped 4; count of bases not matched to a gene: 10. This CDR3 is CASSHGGDSLYGYTF. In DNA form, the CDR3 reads TGTGCCAGCAGCCATGGAGGGGACAGCCTCTATGGCTACACCTTC.

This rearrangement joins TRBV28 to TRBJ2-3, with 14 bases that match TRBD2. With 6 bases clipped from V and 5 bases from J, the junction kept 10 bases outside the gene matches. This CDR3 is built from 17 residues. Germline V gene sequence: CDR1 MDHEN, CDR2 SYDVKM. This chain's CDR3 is CASRPTSGRVWGDTQYF. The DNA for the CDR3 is TGTGCCAGCAGACCGACTAGCGGGAGGGTTTGGGGAGATACGCAGTATTTT. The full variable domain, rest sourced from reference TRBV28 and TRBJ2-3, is DVKVTQSSRYLVKRTGEKVFLECVQDMDHENMFWYRQDPGLGLRLIYFSYDVKMKEKGDIPEGYSVSREKKERFSLILESASTNQTSMYLCASRPTSGRVWGDTQYFGPGTRLTVL.

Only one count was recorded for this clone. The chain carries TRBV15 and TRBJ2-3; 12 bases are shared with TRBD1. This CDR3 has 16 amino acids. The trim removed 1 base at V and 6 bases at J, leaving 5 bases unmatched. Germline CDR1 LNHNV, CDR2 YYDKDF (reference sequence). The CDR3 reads CATSRGDRGLEDTQYF. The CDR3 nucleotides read TGTGCCACCAGCAGAGGGGACAGGGGGCTAGAGGATACGCAGTATTTT.

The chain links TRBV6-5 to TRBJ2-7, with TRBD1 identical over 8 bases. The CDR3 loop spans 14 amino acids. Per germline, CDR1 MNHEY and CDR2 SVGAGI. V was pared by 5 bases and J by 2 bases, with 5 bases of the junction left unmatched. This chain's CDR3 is CASSKDRVPYEQYF. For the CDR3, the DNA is TGTGCCAGCAGTAAGGACAGGGTCCCCTACGAGCAGTACTTC.

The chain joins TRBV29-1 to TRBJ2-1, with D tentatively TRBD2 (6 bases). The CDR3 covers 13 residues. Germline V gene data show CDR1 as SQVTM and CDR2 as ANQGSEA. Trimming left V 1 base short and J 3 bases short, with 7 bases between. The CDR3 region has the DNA TGCAGCGTTGAAGGGGGGGACTACAATGAGCAGTTCTTC. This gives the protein CSVEGGDYNEQFF.

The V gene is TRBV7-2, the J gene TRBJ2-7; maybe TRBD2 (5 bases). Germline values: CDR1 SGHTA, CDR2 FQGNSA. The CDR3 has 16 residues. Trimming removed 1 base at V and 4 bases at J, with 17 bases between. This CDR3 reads CASSLGRRATGYEQYF. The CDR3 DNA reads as TGTGCCAGCAGCTTAGGACGGCGGGCAACGGGGTACGAGCAGTACTTC.

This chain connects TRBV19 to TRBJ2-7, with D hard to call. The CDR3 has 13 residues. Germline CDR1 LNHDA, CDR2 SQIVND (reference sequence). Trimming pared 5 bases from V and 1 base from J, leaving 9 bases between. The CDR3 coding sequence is TGTGCCAGTAGTGTAAGGCAGTCCTACGAGCAGTACTTC. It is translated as CASSVRQSYEQYF.

CDR3 nucleotide sequence: TGTGCCAGTAGTATAAGGATTGGATACGGGACAGGGGTCTCCTACAATGAGCAGTTCTTC. Translation gives CASSIRIGYGTGVSYNEQFF. J is TRBJ2-1 and V is TRBV19; 10 nucleotides agree with TRBD1. This CDR3 is built from 20 residues. Germline V CDR1 and CDR2: LNHDA, SQIVND (reference sequence). V was clipped by 2 bases and J by 0 bases; unmatched bases: 13.

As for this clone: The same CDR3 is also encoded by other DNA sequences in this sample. The CDR3 DNA is TGCAGCGTTGAAGATTGGGACAGCTCCTACGAGCAGTACTTC. The encoded protein is CSVEDWDSSYEQYF. The V call is TRBV29-1, the J call TRBJ2-7, with 7 bases fitting TRBD1. The J segment lost 0 bases and the V segment lost 0 bases, leaving 2 bases of the junction unmatched. CDR3 length: 14 amino acids. Germline values: CDR1 SQVTM, CDR2 ANQGSEA.

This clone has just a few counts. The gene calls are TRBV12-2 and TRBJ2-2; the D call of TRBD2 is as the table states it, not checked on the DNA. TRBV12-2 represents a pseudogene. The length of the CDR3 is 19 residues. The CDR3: CASRLANPSGRATTGELFF. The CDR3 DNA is TGTGCAAGTCGCTTAGCGAATCCTAGCGGGAGGGCCACAACCGGGGAGCTGTTTTTT.

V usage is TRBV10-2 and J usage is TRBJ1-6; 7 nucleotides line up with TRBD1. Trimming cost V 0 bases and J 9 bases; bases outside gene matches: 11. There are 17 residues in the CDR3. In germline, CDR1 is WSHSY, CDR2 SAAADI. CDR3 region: CASSESRLRDSRSPLHF. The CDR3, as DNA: TGCGCCAGCAGTGAGTCGAGGCTCCGGGACAGCCGTTCACCCCTCCACTTT.

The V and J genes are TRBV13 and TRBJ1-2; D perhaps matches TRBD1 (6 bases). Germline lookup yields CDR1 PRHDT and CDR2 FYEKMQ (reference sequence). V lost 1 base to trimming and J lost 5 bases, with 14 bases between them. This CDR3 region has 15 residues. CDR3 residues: CASSLVGTGAYGYTF. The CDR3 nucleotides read TGTGCCAGCAGCTTAGTTGGGACGGGGGCGTATGGCTACACCTTC. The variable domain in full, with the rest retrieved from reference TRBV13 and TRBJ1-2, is AAGVIQSPRHLIKEKRETATLKCYPIPRHDTVYWYQQGPGQDPQFLISFYEKMQSDKGSIPDRFSAQQFSDYHSELNMSSLELGDSALYFCASSLVGTGAYGYTFGSGTRLTVV.

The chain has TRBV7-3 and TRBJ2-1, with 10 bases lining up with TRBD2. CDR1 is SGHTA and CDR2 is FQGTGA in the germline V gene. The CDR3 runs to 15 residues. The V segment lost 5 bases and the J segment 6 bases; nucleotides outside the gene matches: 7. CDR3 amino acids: CASSRTSGTSNEQFF. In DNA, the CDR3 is TGTGCCAGCAGCCGGACTAGCGGTACCTCCAATGAGCAGTTCTTC.

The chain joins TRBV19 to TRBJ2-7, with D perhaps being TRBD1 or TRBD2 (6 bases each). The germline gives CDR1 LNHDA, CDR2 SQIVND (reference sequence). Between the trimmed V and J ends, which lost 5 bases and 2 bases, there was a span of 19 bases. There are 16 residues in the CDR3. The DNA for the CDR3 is TGTGCCAGTAGTTTCCTAGTGGGGGGCCACCCCTACGAGCAGTACTTC. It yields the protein CASSFLVGGHPYEQYF.

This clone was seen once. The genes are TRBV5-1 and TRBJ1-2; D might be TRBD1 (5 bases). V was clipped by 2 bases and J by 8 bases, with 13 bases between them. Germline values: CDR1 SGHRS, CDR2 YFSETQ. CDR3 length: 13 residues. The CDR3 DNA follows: TGCGCCAGCAGCTTCTTAGGGGATCCGGGCTACACCTTC. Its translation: CASSFLGDPGYTF.

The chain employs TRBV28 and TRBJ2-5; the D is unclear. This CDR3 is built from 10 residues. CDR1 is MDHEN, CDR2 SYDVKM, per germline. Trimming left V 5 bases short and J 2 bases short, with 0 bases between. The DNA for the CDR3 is TGTGCCAGCAGTCAAGAGACCCAGTACTTC. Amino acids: CASSQETQYF.

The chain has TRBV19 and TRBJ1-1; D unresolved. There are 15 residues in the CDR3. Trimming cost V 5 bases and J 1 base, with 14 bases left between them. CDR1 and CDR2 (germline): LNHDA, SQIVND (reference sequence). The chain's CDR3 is CASSPRTDRNTEAFF. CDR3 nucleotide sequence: TGTGCCAGTAGTCCCCGGACGGACCGGAACACTGAAGCTTTCTTT.